The 19 T cell receptor beta chains in this list originate from one sample, sequenced in a study of identical twins. TCRdb ran MiXCR on the 5' RACE reads and lists one entry per CDR3 protein. The repertoire has roughly 240,000 distinct CDR3 sequences, 7% of them found once; the top ten carry 3% to 4%. The sample was also linked to a second study, of yellow fever vaccine responses in identical twins.

The specimen was memory (CD45RO+) T cells sorted from blood. The receptors were sampled from a woman in her late teens or twenties in good health.

The chain employs TRBV11-2 and TRBJ1-2, with D unresolved. The V and J ends lost 2 bases and 4 bases respectively, with 14 bases between them. This CDR3 contains 15 residues. Germline V gene lookup returns CDR1 SGHAT and CDR2 FQNNGV. The CDR3 sequence is CASSLPGSRPYGYTF. In DNA form, the CDR3 reads TGTGCCAGCAGCTTACCAGGTTCGAGGCCCTATGGCTACACCTTC.

This clonotype was found many times. The chain recombines TRBV29-1 with TRBJ1-3; D is undetermined. This CDR3 comprises 13 residues. V dropped 5 bases and J dropped 0 bases, with 8 bases sitting between them. Germline V lookup: CDR1 SQVTM, CDR2 ANQGSEA. DNA for the CDR3: TGCAGCGTTCGGGGAGTCTCTGGAAACACCATATATTTT. It is translated as CSVRGVSGNTIYF.

V gene TRBV20-1 combines with J gene TRBJ2-7, with a possible D match to TRBD1 (5 bases). Per the germline V gene, CDR1 is DFQATT and CDR2 is SNEGSKA (reference sequence). The V and J ends lost 0 bases and 1 base respectively, with 10 bases between them. This CDR3 spans 14 amino acids. Here the CDR3 reads CSARDRAQSYEQYV. The CDR3 DNA is TGCAGTGCTAGAGACAGGGCCCAGTCCTACGAGCAGTACGTC.

This clonotype appeared many times. The chain has TRBV5-1 and TRBJ1-4; D is unresolved. Deletions cut 0 bases from V and 0 bases from J, with 3 bases between. The CDR3 sequence is 14 residues long. Per germline, CDR1 SGHRS and CDR2 YFSETQ. The CDR3 DNA is TGCGCCAGCAGCTTGGACACAACTAATGAAAAACTGTTTTTT. This encodes CASSLDTTNEKLFF.

This clonotype has just a few counts. This sequence joins TRBV1 and TRBJ2-7; the table's D call of TRBD1 was not tested on the DNA. TRBV1 corresponds to a pseudogene. The CDR3 has 13 amino acids. The CDR3 loop reads CTGTGDCSYEQYF. The CDR3, as DNA: TGCACCGGAACGGGGGATTGTTCCTACGAGCAGTACTTC.

This clonotype came up a few times. The V and J genes are TRBV10-3 and TRBJ2-2; 14 bases fit TRBD2. CDR3 length: 18 residues. Germline V gene data show CDR1 as ENHRY and CDR2 as SYGVKD. V lost 6 bases and J lost 5; bases outside the gene matches: 11. Here the CDR3 reads CAIRPGTSGSRGTGELFF. CDR3 nucleotide sequence: TGTGCCATCAGACCCGGGACTAGCGGGAGTAGGGGGACCGGGGAGCTGTTTTTT.

This clonotype was detected ten times or more. This chain connects TRBV10-3 to TRBJ2-1; TRBD2 matches 12 bases. The J segment lost 9 bases and the V segment lost 4 bases, leaving 4 bases of the junction unmatched. The V gene's germline CDR1 is ENHRY and CDR2 SYGVKD. This CDR3 has 14 amino acids. The CDR3 region has the DNA TGTGCCATCAGTGTCCTAGCGGGAGGGGGTGAGCAGTTCTTC. Protein product: CAISVLAGGGEQFF.

V is TRBV20-1 and J is TRBJ1-1, with a tentative D call TRBD1 (5 bases). CDR3 length: 12 amino acids. V gave up 6 bases and J gave up 4 bases, with 12 bases separating them. Germline V gives CDR1 DFQATT, CDR2 SNEGSKA (reference sequence). CDR3 bases: TGCAGTGCCCGGCGGGGGGTCACTGAAGCTTTCTTT. Residues: CSARRGVTEAFF.

This clonotype was recorded a few times. This chain uses TRBV5-6 with TRBJ1-2, with 7 bases fitting TRBD1. From germline, CDR1 is SGHDT and CDR2 YYEEEE. V shed 4 bases and J 8 bases; nucleotides not matched to a gene: 11. This CDR3 is 14 amino acids long. CDR3 nucleotides: TGTGCCAGCAGCCACCAACAGGGGCCGGGCGGCTACACCTTC. Encoded protein: CASSHQQGPGGYTF. Full variable domain (outside the CDR3, taken from reference TRBV5-6 and TRBJ1-2): DAGVTQSPTHLIKTRGQQVTLRCSPKSGHDTVSWYQQALGQGPQFIFQYYEEEERQRGNFPDRFSGHQFPNYSSELNVNALLLGDSALYLCASSHQQGPGGYTFGSGTRLTVV.

This clonotype was seen only a few times. The rearrangement links TRBV20-1 to TRBJ2-2; D gene uncertain. CDR1 is DFQATT and CDR2 is SNEGSKA in the germline V gene (reference sequence). The CDR3 extends over 11 amino acids. The V end was cut by 7 bases, the J end by 7 bases, with 10 bases between. CDR3: CSGRRNGELFF. DNA for the CDR3: TGCAGTGGGCGCCGGAACGGGGAGCTGTTTTTT.

This clonotype was seen only a few times. The J gene is TRBJ2-7, the V gene TRBV20-1, with 16 bases lining up with TRBD2. CDR1 and CDR2 (germline): DFQATT, SNEGSKA (reference sequence). The CDR3 spans 18 residues. V trimming: 3 bases; J trimming: 4 bases; junction bases outside the gene matches: 12. The DNA for the CDR3 is TGCAGTGCTAGTATTCCGGGACTAGCGGGAGGGCCAGGGTACGAGCAGTACTTC. It encodes CSASIPGLAGGPGYEQYF.

This clonotype was observed many times. The chain couples TRBV7-9 to TRBJ2-1; 12 bases align to TRBD2. CDR3 length: 17 residues. CDR1 SEHNR and CDR2 FQNEAQ come from the germline V gene (reference sequence). V trimming: 3 bases; J trimming: 4 bases; junction bases outside the gene matches: 7. The CDR3 DNA follows: TGTGCCAGCAGCTTCCGTCGACTAGCGGGAGCGTACAATGAGCAGTTCTTC. Translation: CASSFRRLAGAYNEQFF. The entire variable domain, with the rest obtained from reference TRBV7-9 and TRBJ2-1, is as follows: DTGVSQNPRHKITKRGQNVTFRCDPISEHNRLYWYRQTLGQGPEFLTYFQNEAQLEKSRLLSDRFSAERPKGSFSTLEIQRTEQGDSAMYLCASSFRRLAGAYNEQFFGPGTRLTVL.

This clonotype was picked up a small number of times. The CDR3 sequence is CASSKTRGLTIGNQPQHF. The CDR3 DNA is TGTGCCAGCAGCAAAACTAGGGGGCTCACAATAGGCAATCAGCCCCAGCATTTT. The rearrangement uses TRBV28 and TRBJ1-5; 7 bases line up with TRBD1. This CDR3 spans 18 amino acids. V lost 6 bases, J lost 2 bases, and 16 bases stayed unmatched. The germline V gene has CDR1 MDHEN and CDR2 SYDVKM. The full variable domain, with the rest looked up from reference TRBV28 and TRBJ1-5, is DVKVTQSSRYLVKRTGEKVFLECVQDMDHENMFWYRQDPGLGLRLIYFSYDVKMKEKGDIPEGYSVSREKKERFSLILESASTNQTSMYLCASSKTRGLTIGNQPQHFGDGTRLSIL.

This clonotype was seen only a few times. The CDR3 reads CASSWNLENTEAFF. In DNA form, the CDR3 reads TGCGCCAGCAGCTGGAACTTGGAGAACACTGAAGCTTTCTTT. The chain links TRBV5-1 to TRBJ1-1; D is unclear. The length of the CDR3 is 14 residues. Germline-derived CDR1 and CDR2 are SGHRS and YFSETQ. The V and J ends lost 3 bases and 1 base respectively, with 10 bases between them.

This clonotype has ten or more counts. The V and J genes are TRBV11-2 and TRBJ2-3, with a tentative D call TRBD2 (5 bases). The germline V gene has CDR1 SGHAT and CDR2 FQNNGV. V lost 2 bases, J lost 4 bases, and 16 bases lay in between. CDR3 length equals 16 residues. The CDR3 DNA reads as TGTGCCAGCAGCTTATCGGCCCAGTGGAGGCCAGATACGCAGTATTTT. Its translation is CASSLSAQWRPDTQYF.

In its sample, this clonotype was seen many times. The V and J genes are TRBV7-2 and TRBJ2-3; 7 bases map to TRBD2. The CDR3 runs to 17 residues. J gave up 0 bases and V 2 bases, and 8 bases lay outside the gene matches. The germline V gene encodes CDR1 SGHTA and CDR2 FQGNSA. CDR3 region: CASSLKGGTTSTDTQYF. For the CDR3, the DNA is TGTGCCAGCAGCTTAAAGGGCGGGACTACGAGCACAGATACGCAGTATTTT.

The V call is TRBV4-1, the J call TRBJ2-3; D remains unclear. The CDR3 is 18 residues long. Germline V lookup: CDR1 MGHRA, CDR2 YSYEKL. V was cut by 4 bases and J by 3 bases, with 23 bases left in between. As DNA, the CDR3 is TGCGCCAGCAGCCGAAAAGCCCCCTATGGCGAACGGACAGATACGCAGTATTTT. Translating it yields CASSRKAPYGERTDTQYF.

The CDR3 here is CASSERTGGTRYGYTF. CDR3 nucleotide sequence: TGTGCCAGCAGCGAACGCACGGGGGGGACCCGATATGGCTACACCTTC. The chain combines TRBV28 with TRBJ1-2, with D maybe TRBD1 (5 bases). Germline-derived CDR1 and CDR2 are MDHEN and SYDVKM. The CDR3 loop spans 16 amino acids. V was trimmed by 6 bases and J by 5 bases, leaving 22 bases between them.

The chain uses TRBV7-9 and TRBJ2-1, with a tentative D call TRBD1 (5 bases). V dropped 8 bases and J dropped 0 bases, with 14 bases sitting between them. This CDR3 spans 15 amino acids. Germline lookup yields CDR1 SEHNR and CDR2 FQNEAQ (reference sequence). The CDR3 DNA is TGTGCCAGCTCAGGGTCCCAGAGCTCCTACAATGAGCAGTTCTTC. Amino acid sequence: CASSGSQSSYNEQFF.